Following are 29 T cell receptor beta chains from one sample sequenced in a study of blood T cell repertoires in COVID-19 (dated by TCRdb to the early 2020s). Library method: the immunoSEQ multiplex PCR assay. The clones in this table, taken by TCRdb from immuneACCESS, are in-frame only. Not every clone is retained; where verified, under half of the shortfall comes from an unresolved V gene, and the cause of the rest is unknown. The sample table contains over 25,000 clones; only one count was recorded for about 85% of them. The top ten hold approximately 18% of the sample. Sequences were obtained from peripheral blood. The source of these receptors is a woman between 55 and 75 years old with active COVID-19.

CDR3 in DNA: TGCAGTGCTAGTAAGAGAGGTGAGCAGTTCTTC. Its translation is CSASKRGEQFF. This chain connects TRBV20-1 to TRBJ2-1; no clear D gene. The ends were cut back, 3 bases at V and 9 bases at J, with 9 bases in the middle. The CDR3 totals 11 residues. Germline CDR1 is DFQATT and CDR2 is SNEGSKA (reference sequence).

This sequence joins TRBV19 and TRBJ2-3; TRBD2 matches 12 bases. Germline V gene sequence: CDR1 LNHDA, CDR2 SQIVND (reference sequence). The V segment lost 9 bases and the J segment 5 bases; nucleotides outside the gene matches: 9. The CDR3 extends over 15 amino acids. The CDR3 here is CASGRLAGEVDTQYF. The CDR3 nucleotides read TGTGCCAGCGGCAGACTAGCGGGAGAGGTAGATACGCAGTATTTT.

V gene TRBV5-1 combines with J gene TRBJ2-6, with TRBD2 as a possible D gene (6 bases). Trimming took 3 bases from V and 0 from J, leaving 7 bases between them. This CDR3 has 15 residues. Germline V gives CDR1 SGHRS, CDR2 YFSETQ. Here the CDR3 DNA reads TGCGCCAGCAGCTCGGAGGGCTCTGGGGCCAACGTCCTGACTTTC. Residues: CASSSEGSGANVLTF.

This CDR3 is CASSQEGLGMMAQYF. Here the CDR3 DNA reads TGCGCCAGCAGCCAGGAGGGACTTGGGATGATGGCCCAGTACTTC. The genes are TRBV4-1 and TRBJ2-5; D may be TRBD2 (6 bases). The germline CDR1 and CDR2 sequences are MGHRA and YSYEKL. V lost 3 bases to trimming and J lost 9 bases, with 20 bases between them. The CDR3 covers 15 residues.

The rearrangement uses TRBV6-1 and TRBJ1-5; no reliable D call. V gave up 3 bases and J gave up 15 bases, with 27 bases separating them. There are 16 residues in the CDR3. Germline V gene sequence: CDR1 MNHNS, CDR2 SASEGT. This CDR3 reads CASSDGLWTGQSQRHF. In DNA form, the CDR3 reads TGTGCCAGCAGTGATGGACTATGGACGGGCCAGTCGCAACGGCATTTT.

The V and J genes are TRBV5-1 and TRBJ1-1; the D gene is possibly TRBD1 (5 bases). Trimming took off 5 bases at V and 0 bases at J, with 14 bases between the two ends. The length of the CDR3 is 15 residues. Germline loops: CDR1 SGHRS, CDR2 YFSETQ. The CDR3 coding sequence is TGCGCCAGCAGTACCCAGGGAACCATGAACACTGAAGCTTTCTTT. Its protein product is CASSTQGTMNTEAFF.

The rearrangement uses TRBV28 and TRBJ1-5; D gene uncertain. The CDR3 is 13 amino acids. The V and J ends lost 7 bases and 6 bases respectively, with 13 bases between them. Germline loops: CDR1 MDHEN, CDR2 SYDVKM. CDR3 amino acids: CASTQREIQPQHF. CDR3 DNA: TGTGCCAGCACTCAGAGGGAAATTCAGCCCCAGCATTTT.

The chain has TRBV29-1 and TRBJ2-7; D uncertain. The CDR3 extends over 14 amino acids. Trimming took 0 bases from V and 3 from J, leaving 12 bases between them. The germline V gene has CDR1 SQVTM and CDR2 ANQGSEA. The CDR3 region is CSVEEGQQNYEQYF. CDR3 DNA sequence: TGCAGCGTTGAAGAGGGCCAACAAAACTACGAGCAGTACTTC.

This chain uses TRBV10-2 with TRBJ1-1, with a tentative D call TRBD1 (6 bases). Germline CDR1 and CDR2: WSHSY and SAAADI. The CDR3 is 11 amino acids. Trimming removed 10 bases at V and 6 bases at J, with 12 bases between. CDR3 in amino acids: CAISQGSEAFF. The CDR3 nucleotides read TGCGCCATCTCACAGGGCTCTGAAGCTTTCTTT.

This rearrangement joins TRBV7-9 to TRBJ2-7, with D unclear. The CDR3 length is 11 residues. The V end was cut by 0 bases, the J end by 12 bases, with 9 bases between. The germline V gene encodes CDR1 SEHNR and CDR2 FQNEAQ (reference sequence). CDR3 coding DNA: TGTGCCAGCAGCTTAGCGGCACCCCCGTACTTC. This gives the protein CASSLAAPPYF.

The gene calls are TRBV21-1 and TRBJ2-6; the table's D call, TRBD1, has no DNA check behind it. TRBV21-1 corresponds to a pseudogene. CDR3 length: 19 amino acids. The chain's CDR3 is CASSNAIATGYSGANVLTF. The DNA of the CDR3 is TGTGCCAGCAGCAATGCCATAGCGACAGGGTACTCTGGGGCCAACGTCCTGACTTTC.

Relative to its sample, this clone is medium-sized. The V gene is TRBV2, the J gene TRBJ2-7, with D possibly being TRBD2 (5 bases). CDR1 is SNHLY, CDR2 FYNNEI, per germline. Between the trimmed V and J ends, which lost 10 bases and 2 bases, there was a span of 12 bases. This CDR3 comprises 12 residues. CDR3 sequence reads: CATRTETYEQYF. The CDR3 bases are TGTGCCACCCGGACTGAAACCTACGAGCAGTACTTC.

The gene calls are TRBV4-1 and TRBJ1-2; D ambiguous. V lost 2 bases to trimming and J lost 4 bases, with 8 bases between them. CDR1 is MGHRA and CDR2 is YSYEKL in the germline V gene. There are 13 residues in the CDR3. The CDR3 nucleotides are TGCGCCAGCAGCCAAAGACTCGCCTATGGCTACACCTTC. This sequence encodes CASSQRLAYGYTF.

The genes are TRBV18 and TRBJ2-1, with D possibly matching TRBD2 (6 bases). CDR1 and CDR2 (germline): KGHSH, LQKENI. Trimming took off 2 bases at V and 8 bases at J, with 16 bases between the two ends. The CDR3 extends over 15 amino acids. This CDR3 is CASSPTGVGSDEQFF. Here the CDR3 DNA reads TGTGCCAGCTCACCAACGGGAGTGGGTTCCGATGAGCAGTTCTTC. The complete variable domain, with remaining parts taken from reference TRBV18 and TRBJ2-1, reads NAGVMQNPRHLVRRRGQEARLRCSPMKGHSHVYWYRQLPEEGLKFMVYLQKENIIDESGMPKERFSAEFPKEGPSILRIQQVVRGDSAAYFCASSPTGVGSDEQFFGPGTRLTVL.

The chain uses TRBV5-1 and TRBJ2-1; 7 nucleotides match TRBD1. The CDR3 is 15 amino acids. Trimming removed 0 bases from V and 5 bases from J; junction bases left unmatched: 5. Germline V gives CDR1 SGHRS, CDR2 YFSETQ. CDR3 loop: CASSLAGTADNEQFF. For the CDR3, the DNA is TGCGCCAGCAGCTTGGCCGGGACAGCCGACAATGAGCAGTTCTTC.

J is TRBJ1-4 and V is TRBV7-9, with D possibly TRBD1 on 6 matching bases. CDR1 and CDR2 from the germline V gene are SEHNR and FQNEAQ (reference sequence). The CDR3 spans 15 residues. The V and J ends lost 3 bases and 0 bases respectively, with 8 bases between them. As DNA, the CDR3 is TGTGCCAGCAGCTTTGGACAGACAACTAATGAAAAACTGTTTTTT. This translates into CASSFGQTTNEKLFF.

The CDR3 DNA is TGTGCCATCACCGACACCGGGGAGCTGTTTTTT. This translates into CAITDTGELFF. The chain combines TRBV10-3 with TRBJ2-2; D is undetermined. The length of the CDR3 is 11 residues. V lost 7 bases and J lost 3, with 3 bases in between. Per the germline V gene, CDR1 is ENHRY and CDR2 is SYGVKD.

The chain carries TRBV28 and TRBJ2-1; TRBD1 matches 9 bases. V lost 6 bases, J lost 7 bases, and 16 bases stayed unmatched. This CDR3 spans 17 amino acids. Germline V CDR1 and CDR2: MDHEN, SYDVKM. The CDR3 sequence is CASSHAFATGGKNEQFF. CDR3 bases: TGTGCCAGCAGCCACGCCTTTGCGACAGGGGGGAAGAATGAGCAGTTCTTC.

This chain connects TRBV5-4 to TRBJ2-1; TRBD2 matches 7 bases. The CDR3 runs 17 residues. The germline V gene encodes CDR1 SGHNT and CDR2 YYREEE (reference sequence). V was clipped by 0 bases and J by 3 bases; unmatched bases: 9. The CDR3 nucleotides are TGTGCCAGCAGCTTGGTGGGAGGGGAAAAGTTCTACAATGAGCAGTTCTTC. Translating gives CASSLVGGEKFYNEQFF.

The V call is TRBV19, the J call TRBJ1-2; 7 nucleotides match TRBD1. Germline V gene data show CDR1 as LNHDA and CDR2 as SQIVND (reference sequence). V lost 8 bases, J lost 0 bases, and 9 bases stayed unmatched. The CDR3 has 15 amino acids. For the CDR3, the DNA is TGTGCCAGTGTCCCGAGACAGGGAGCTAACTATGGCTACACCTTC. Translated: CASVPRQGANYGYTF.

V gene TRBV7-2 combines with J gene TRBJ1-2; D not resolved. From germline, CDR1 is SGHTA and CDR2 FQGNSA. V was clipped by 3 bases and J by 3 bases, with 5 bases between them. This CDR3 is built from 12 residues. CDR3 coding DNA: TGTGCCAGCAGCTTTAGCGACTATGGCTACACCTTC. As protein: CASSFSDYGYTF.

The V call is TRBV11-3, the J call TRBJ2-3, with 12 bases identical to TRBD2. This CDR3 comprises 16 residues. Germline V CDR1 and CDR2: SGHNT, YENEEA. The ends lost 5 bases at V and 2 bases at J; junction bases unmatched: 5. The CDR3, as DNA: TGTGCCAGCAGCCATAGGACTAGCGGGGCCACAGATACGCAGTATTTT. Its protein is CASSHRTSGATDTQYF.

The chain carries TRBV12-3 or TRBV12-4 and TRBJ2-7; no clear D gene. The CDR3 is 12 amino acids. V was trimmed by 6 bases and J by 3 bases, leaving 9 bases between them. In nucleotides, the CDR3 is TGTGCCAGCAGAGGAACTATCTACGAGCAGTACTTC. This sequence encodes CASRGTIYEQYF.

The genes are TRBV15 and TRBJ2-1; no clear D. Germline CDR1 is LNHNV and CDR2 is YYDKDF (reference sequence). V was trimmed by 0 bases and J by 3 bases, leaving 9 bases between them. This CDR3 contains 15 residues. The CDR3, as DNA: TGTGCCACCAGCAGAGATCGAGGCAGCTACAATGAGCAGTTCTTC. As protein: CATSRDRGSYNEQFF. The full variable domain, its missing parts supplied by reference TRBV15 and TRBJ2-1, is DAMVIQNPRYQVTQFGKPVTLSCSQTLNHNVMYWYQQKSSQAPKLLFHYYDKDFNNEADTPDNFQSRRPNTSFCFLDIRSPGLGDTAMYLCATSRDRGSYNEQFFGPGTRLTVL.

The chain recombines TRBV18 with TRBJ2-7; 11 nucleotides match TRBD2. The trim removed 5 bases at V and 1 base at J, leaving 4 bases unmatched. The CDR3 runs 15 residues. CDR1 is KGHSH, CDR2 LQKENI, per germline. CDR3 DNA sequence: TGTGCCAGCTCAGCTAGCGGGGGGCTGTCCTACGAGCAGTACTTC. It codes for CASSASGGLSYEQYF. Combining the CDR3 with reference TRBV18 and TRBJ2-7 gives the whole variable domain NAGVMQNPRHLVRRRGQEARLRCSPMKGHSHVYWYRQLPEEGLKFMVYLQKENIIDESGMPKERFSAEFPKEGPSILRIQQVVRGDSAAYFCASSASGGLSYEQYFGPGTRLTVT.

A few counts support this clone. The chain employs TRBV11-2 and TRBJ2-1, with 8 nucleotides matching TRBD2. The V gene's germline CDR1 is SGHAT and CDR2 FQNNGV. V shed 2 bases, J shed 5 bases, and the junction held 14 bases outside the gene matches. The CDR3 loop spans 18 amino acids. The DNA for the CDR3 is TGTGCCAGCAGCTTATTGGGTTGGGCGGGAGGACCGAACAATGAGCAGTTCTTC. This encodes CASSLLGWAGGPNNEQFF.

The chain joins TRBV7-6 to TRBJ2-1, with 10 nucleotides matching TRBD2. Germline lookup yields CDR1 SGHVS and CDR2 FNYEAQ. This CDR3 region has 16 residues. With V trimmed by 5 bases and J by 7 bases, 11 bases remained unmatched. The CDR3 spells CASSRILAGAPNEQFF. CDR3 bases: TGTGCCAGCAGCCGCATTCTAGCGGGGGCACCGAATGAGCAGTTCTTC.

The rearrangement links TRBV6-5 to TRBJ2-2, with D possibly matching TRBD1 (6 bases). The CDR3 totals 14 residues. CDR1 and CDR2 (germline): MNHEY, SVGAGI. V was clipped by 6 bases and J by 1 base, with 9 bases between them. The CDR3 protein is CASSMGQNTGELFF. CDR3 nucleotide sequence: TGTGCCAGCAGCATGGGACAGAACACCGGGGAGCTGTTTTTT.

V and J are TRBV30 and TRBJ1-4, with D perhaps TRBD1 (6 bases). The V end lost 2 bases, the J end lost 14 bases, and 12 bases lay between the germline ends. This CDR3 is 11 amino acids long. In germline, CDR1 is GTSNPN, CDR2 SVGIG (reference sequence). As DNA, the CDR3 is TGTGCCTGGAGTCGTGTAGGACAGCTGTTTTTT. It specifies CAWSRVGQLFF.